The 26 T cell receptor beta chains below were found in one sample sequenced in a study of T cell repertoires in cytomegalovirus infection. TCRdb ran MiXCR on the reads and lists one entry per CDR3 protein. This table has under 850,000 distinct CDR3 sequences, 35% to 40% appearing once. Sequencing was carried out using PBMCs. All receptors come from a human donor in good health (CMV status not recorded). Some clones in this sample may be carry-over from other donors' samples.

This clonotype was counted a few times. The CDR3 reads CASSLATHTDTQYF. CDR3 DNA sequence: TGTGCCAGCAGTTTGGCGACACACACAGATACGCAGTATTTT. The rearrangement joins TRBV12-3 or TRBV12-4 to TRBJ2-3; D not resolved. This CDR3 spans 14 amino acids. V was trimmed by 3 bases and J by 2 bases, leaving 9 bases between them.

With respect to this clonotype: This may be a read error: a much more frequent sequence differs by one nucleotide. Because the CDR3 is missing its conserved closing phenylalanine or tryptophan, this is likely a read error. The rearrangement links TRBV10-3 to TRBJ2-6; tentatively, D is TRBD1 (6 bases). This CDR3 has 19 amino acids. Germline loops: CDR1 ENHRY, CDR2 SYGVKD. V gave up 4 bases and J gave up 2 bases, with 21 bases separating them. The chain's CDR3 is CAISGTDRSDLTGANVLTL. In DNA, the CDR3 is TGTGCCATCAGTGGGACCGACAGGTCCGACCTCACTGGGGCCAACGTCCTGACTTTA.

This clonotype was detected only once. CDR3 loop: CSISLGAKLFF. The CDR3 region has the DNA TGTTCCATCAGCTTAGGGGCTAAACTGTTTTTT. The V gene is TRBV7-2, the J gene TRBJ1-4; TRBD1 is a possible D gene (5 bases). In germline, CDR1 is SGHTA, CDR2 FQGNSA. This CDR3 region has 11 residues. The full variable domain, completed using reference TRBV7-2 and TRBJ1-4, is GAGVSQSPSNKVTEKGKDVELRCDPISGHTALYWYRQSLGQGLEFLIYFQGNSAPDKSGLPSDRFSAERTGGSVSTLTIQRTQQEDSAVYLCSISLGAKLFFGSGTQLSVL.

The V call is TRBV12-3 or TRBV12-4, the J call TRBJ2-2; D is perhaps TRBD2 (5 bases). The V end lost 5 bases, the J end lost 4 bases, and 14 bases lay between the germline ends. The CDR3 loop spans 15 amino acids. The CDR3 protein is CASSLLVLGTGELFF. The CDR3 DNA is TGTGCCAGCAGTCTACTAGTTCTGGGCACCGGGGAGCTGTTTTTT.

This clonotype has more than one count but fewer than ten. The genes are TRBV12-3 or TRBV12-4 and TRBJ1-2; no firm D call. Trimming shortened V by 1 base and J by 5 bases, and 14 bases separated the two germline ends. The CDR3 has 15 amino acids. The CDR3 region has the DNA TGTGCCAGCAGTTTAGGGGCAGGAGACGTTTATGGCTACACCTTC. This codes for CASSLGAGDVYGYTF.

This clonotype showed up just a few times. The CDR3 DNA reads as TGTGCCAGTAGTATTAAGGGGTTAGTCGGTGAGCAGTTCTTC. Protein: CASSIKGLVGEQFF. This chain connects TRBV19 to TRBJ2-1; possibly TRBD1 for D (5 bases). CDR3 size: 14 residues. Germline loops: CDR1 LNHDA, CDR2 SQIVND (reference sequence). The ends were cut back, 3 bases at V and 9 bases at J, with 15 bases in the middle.

The rearrangement uses TRBV9 and TRBJ2-1; the match to TRBD2 covers 9 bases. Unmatched junction bases numbered 7, after V lost 1 base and J lost 8 bases. Germline V gives CDR1 SGDLS, CDR2 YYNGEE. This CDR3 contains 15 residues. The CDR3 region is CASSVTLAGADEQFF. DNA for the CDR3: TGTGCCAGCAGCGTAACGTTAGCGGGAGCTGATGAGCAGTTCTTC. The full variable domain, its missing parts supplied by reference TRBV9 and TRBJ2-1, is DSGVTQTPKHLITATGQRVTLRCSPRSGDLSVYWYQQSLDQGLQFLIQYYNGEERAKGNILERFSAQQFPDLHSELNLSSLELGDSALYFCASSVTLAGADEQFFGPGTRLTVL.

This clonotype showed up just a few times. The chain employs TRBV6-6 and TRBJ2-7; D not resolved. CDR3 length equals 16 residues. The V end was cut by 0 bases, the J end by 3 bases, with 15 bases between. From germline, CDR1 is MNHNY and CDR2 SVGAGI (reference sequence). This chain's CDR3 is CASSYSVERPNYEQYF. Here the CDR3 DNA reads TGTGCCAGCAGTTACTCGGTCGAGAGGCCTAACTACGAGCAGTACTTC.

This clonotype appeared a few times. The rearrangement uses TRBV27 and TRBJ1-5; TRBD1 might be the D (5 bases). This CDR3 spans 15 amino acids. V was pared by 8 bases and J by 6 bases, with 20 bases between. Germline lookup yields CDR1 MNHEY and CDR2 SMNVEV (reference sequence). CDR3 nucleotides: TGTGCCAGCGCGGAAGGAGGGGCGCGAGGTCAGCCCCAGCATTTT. It encodes CASAEGGARGQPQHF.

The chain has TRBV20-1 and TRBJ1-1; D is possibly TRBD1 (5 bases). V was clipped by 5 bases and J by 1 base, with 14 bases between them. The CDR3 extends over 14 amino acids. CDR1 and CDR2 from the germline V gene are DFQATT and SNEGSKA (reference sequence). CDR3 loop: CSAEGQGGNTEAFF. In DNA form, the CDR3 reads TGCAGTGCTGAGGGGCAGGGTGGGAACACTGAAGCTTTCTTT.

The DNA of the CDR3 is TGCAGCGCCCCGGTGGGGAATAGCGGGAGGAGGGGGTACAATGAGCAGTTCTTC. It translates to CSAPVGNSGRRGYNEQFF. The genes are TRBV29-1 and TRBJ2-1; TRBD2 agrees at 10 bases. In germline, CDR1 is SQVTM, CDR2 ANQGSEA. The CDR3 has 18 amino acids. V lost 7 bases to trimming and J lost 4 bases; unmatched junction nucleotides: 19.

This clonotype appeared a few times. This chain joins TRBV28 and TRBJ1-2, with a weak D call TRBD1 (5 bases). This CDR3 is 16 amino acids long. V was cut by 2 bases and J by 1 base, with 14 bases left in between. Germline assignment: CDR1 MDHEN and CDR2 SYDVKM. The CDR3 here is CASSLNGGVSNYGYTF. The CDR3 region has the DNA TGTGCCAGCAGTTTAAATGGGGGGGTCAGTAACTATGGCTACACCTTC.

V is TRBV10-3 and J is TRBJ2-7; 9 nucleotides align to TRBD1. Germline-derived CDR1 and CDR2 are ENHRY and SYGVKD. This CDR3 spans 15 amino acids. The J segment lost 2 bases and the V segment lost 4 bases, leaving 6 bases of the junction unmatched. CDR3 DNA: TGTGCCATCAGTGGGAGGACAGGGGCCACCTACGAGCAGTACTTC. Its translation: CAISGRTGATYEQYF.

The chain employs TRBV7-9 and TRBJ1-2; 7 nucleotides match TRBD1. Trimming removed 1 base from V and 6 bases from J; junction bases left unmatched: 5. CDR1 and CDR2 from the germline V gene are SEHNR and FQNEAQ (reference sequence). The CDR3 sequence is 14 residues long. The CDR3: CASSLVDRENGYTF. In DNA, the CDR3 is TGTGCCAGCAGCTTAGTAGACAGGGAGAATGGCTACACCTTC.

The chain is built from TRBV15 and TRBJ1-1; no firm D call. V was cut by 1 base and J by 7 bases, with 10 bases left in between. There are 13 residues in the CDR3. CDR1 is LNHNV and CDR2 is YYDKDF in the germline V gene (reference sequence). CDR3 residues: CATSRAGQIEAFF. The CDR3, as DNA: TGTGCCACCAGCAGAGCTGGCCAGATTGAAGCTTTCTTT.

The chain employs TRBV24-1 and TRBJ2-1; 7 nucleotides agree with TRBD1. V lost 3 bases and J lost 4; bases outside the gene matches: 11. CDR3 length equals 17 residues. Germline V gene data show CDR1 as KGHDR and CDR2 as SFDVKD. In nucleotides, the CDR3 is TGTGCCACCAGTGATACAACACCCGGGACAGCTTACAATGAGCAGTTCTTC. This gives the protein CATSDTTPGTAYNEQFF.

V is TRBV28 and J is TRBJ1-1; unclear D gene. Germline CDR1 and CDR2: MDHEN and SYDVKM. The CDR3 has 14 residues. Trimming stripped 5 bases from V and 6 bases from J, with 16 bases between. The CDR3 nucleotides read TGTGCCAGCAGTCCCCTTATCGACCGCCCTGAAGCTTTCTTT. It codes for CASSPLIDRPEAFF.

Concerning this clonotype: A single base separates this from a much larger clone, so it may be a read error. The J gene is TRBJ2-1, the V gene TRBV7-3; D is undetermined. This CDR3 has 13 residues. The V and J ends lost 8 bases and 6 bases respectively, with 14 bases between them. From germline, CDR1 is SGHTA and CDR2 FQGTGA. The CDR3 loop reads CASRSSPLNEQFF. CDR3 bases: TGTGCCAGCCGGTCTTCGCCTCTCAATGAGCAGTTCTTC.

V gene TRBV10-3 combines with J gene TRBJ2-7; TRBD2 might be the D (5 bases). CDR3 length equals 12 residues. Trimming removed 6 bases from V and 6 bases from J, with 12 bases in between. Germline CDR1 ENHRY, CDR2 SYGVKD. CDR3 region: CAISKGGPEQYF. The CDR3 bases are TGTGCCATCAGCAAAGGAGGACCCGAGCAGTACTTC.

The rearrangement links TRBV6-6 to TRBJ1-1, with 7 bases matching TRBD1. The junction had 15 bases not matched to a gene; V was cut back by 2 bases and J by 0 bases. Per the germline V gene, CDR1 is MNHNY and CDR2 is SVGAGI (reference sequence). The CDR3 consists of 19 residues. For the CDR3, the DNA is TGTGCCAGCAGTTACCGAGCAGGGGGGATTTGGGGCATGAACACTGAAGCTTTCTTT. Protein: CASSYRAGGIWGMNTEAFF.

The V call is TRBV7-9, the J call TRBJ1-3; D remains unclear. V lost 0 bases to trimming and J lost 3 bases, with 12 bases between them. The germline V gene encodes CDR1 SEHNR and CDR2 FQNEAQ (reference sequence). This CDR3 is built from 16 residues. CDR3 sequence reads: CASSLARVSGGNTIYF. CDR3 DNA sequence: TGTGCCAGCAGCTTAGCCCGAGTTTCTGGTGGAAACACCATATATTTT.

Note on this clonotype: One end of the junction does not line up with germline, which may come from a read error. The chain uses TRBV27 and TRBJ1-5; TRBD1 matches 10 bases. The germline gives CDR1 MNHEY, CDR2 SMNVEV (reference sequence). This CDR3 comprises 14 residues. The CDR3 is CASRGQGYNQPKHF. CDR3 DNA sequence: TGTGCAAGCAGGGGACAGGGGTACAATCAGCCCAAGCATTTT.

This clonotype was detected a few times. This chain connects TRBV15 to TRBJ2-2; no firm D call. The V end was cut by 3 bases, the J end by 8 bases, with 16 bases between. The CDR3 contains 15 residues. CDR1 is LNHNV, CDR2 YYDKDF, per germline (reference sequence). CDR3 residues: CATSSDKSWAGELFF. DNA for the CDR3: TGTGCCACCAGCAGCGATAAATCTTGGGCTGGGGAGCTGTTTTTT.

This chain uses TRBV7-9 with TRBJ2-7, with 7 bases that match TRBD2. The CDR3 loop spans 20 amino acids. In germline, CDR1 is SEHNR, CDR2 FQNEAQ (reference sequence). Trimming at V came to 4 bases and at J to 4 bases, leaving 25 bases not matched to a gene. The CDR3 spells CASSSPRAGVFEGSLYEQYF. The CDR3, as DNA: TGTGCCAGCAGCTCCCCCCGGGCGGGAGTTTTTGAGGGATCCCTTTACGAGCAGTACTTC.

In regard to this clonotype: At one boundary the junction diverges from the germline segment, which might be a read error. CDR3 coding DNA: TGTGCCAGCAGCCCCTACACAGGGGGGTCTTCAGCCCTCCACTTT. Its translation: CASSPYTGGSSALHF. The V call is TRBV7-2, the J call TRBJ1-6, with 8 bases matching TRBD1. The germline V gene has CDR1 SGHTA and CDR2 FQGNSA. CDR3 length equals 15 residues.

The sample holds a few counts of this clonotype. The CDR3 nucleotides are TGTGCCAGCAGCTTAGGGACTGCGCTCACCGGGGAGCTGTTTTTT. Translated: CASSLGTALTGELFF. The chain couples TRBV7-2 to TRBJ2-2; TRBD2 might be the D (5 bases). The CDR3 is 15 amino acids. Trimming cost V 1 base and J 4 bases, with 10 bases left between them. Germline lookup yields CDR1 SGHTA and CDR2 FQGNSA.